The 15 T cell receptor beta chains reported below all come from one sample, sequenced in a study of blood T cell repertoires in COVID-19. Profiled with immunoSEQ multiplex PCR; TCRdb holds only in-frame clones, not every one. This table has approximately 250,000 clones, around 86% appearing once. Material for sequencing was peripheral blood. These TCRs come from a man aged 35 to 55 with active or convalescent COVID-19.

CDR3 nucleotides: TGTGCCAGCAGCCCCCCCTGGAGGGCTGCCAGGGACTACGAGCAGTACTTC. Amino acids: CASSPPWRAARDYEQYF. This chain uses TRBV3-1 (or the pseudogene TRBV3-2) with TRBJ2-7, with D possibly TRBD2 on 6 matching bases. Germline CDR1 and CDR2: LGHDT and YNNKEL (reference sequence). The CDR3 consists of 17 residues. V lost 4 bases and J lost 3, with 22 bases in between.

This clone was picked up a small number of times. CDR3 sequence reads: CASSWTGLSNEKLFF. CDR3 sequence (DNA): TGTGCCAGCAGCTGGACAGGGCTTTCGAATGAAAAACTGTTTTTT. The rearrangement uses TRBV13 and TRBJ1-4; 8 nucleotides align to TRBD1. The trim removed 4 bases at V and 5 bases at J, leaving 6 bases unmatched. Germline V gene sequence: CDR1 PRHDT, CDR2 FYEKMQ (reference sequence). The CDR3 consists of 15 residues.

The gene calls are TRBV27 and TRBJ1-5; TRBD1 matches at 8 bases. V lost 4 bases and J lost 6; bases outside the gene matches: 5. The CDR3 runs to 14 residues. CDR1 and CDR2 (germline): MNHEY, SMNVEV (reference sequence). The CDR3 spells CASSWTGKGQPQHF. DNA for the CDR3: TGTGCCAGCAGTTGGACAGGGAAAGGTCAGCCCCAGCATTTT.

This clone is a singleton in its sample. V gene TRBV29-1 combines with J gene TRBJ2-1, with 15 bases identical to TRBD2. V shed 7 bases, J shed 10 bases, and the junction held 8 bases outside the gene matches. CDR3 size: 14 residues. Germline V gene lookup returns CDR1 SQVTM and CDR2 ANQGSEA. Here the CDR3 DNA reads TGCAGCGCCGGACTAGCGGGAGGGCCGGACGAGCAGTTCTTC. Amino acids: CSAGLAGGPDEQFF.

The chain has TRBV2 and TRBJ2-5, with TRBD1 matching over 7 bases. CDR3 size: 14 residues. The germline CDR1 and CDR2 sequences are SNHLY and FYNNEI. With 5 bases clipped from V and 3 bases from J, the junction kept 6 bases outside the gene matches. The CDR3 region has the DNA TGTGCCAGCAGTCAAAATACAGGGGAAGAGACCCAGTACTTC. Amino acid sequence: CASSQNTGEETQYF.

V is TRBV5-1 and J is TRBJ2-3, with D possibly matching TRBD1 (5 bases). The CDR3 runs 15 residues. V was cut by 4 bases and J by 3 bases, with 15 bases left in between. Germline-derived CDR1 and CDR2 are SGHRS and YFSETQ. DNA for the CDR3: TGCGCCAGCAGCCTGACAGAGGCTAGGACAGATACGCAGTATTTT. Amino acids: CASSLTEARTDTQYF.

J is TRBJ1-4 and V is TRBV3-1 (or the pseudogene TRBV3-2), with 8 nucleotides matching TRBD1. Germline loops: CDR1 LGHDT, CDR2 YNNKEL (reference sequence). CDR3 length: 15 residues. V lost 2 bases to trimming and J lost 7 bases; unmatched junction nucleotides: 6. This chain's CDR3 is CASSQPDRGGEKLFF. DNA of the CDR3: TGTGCCAGCAGCCAACCCGACAGGGGTGGTGAAAAACTGTTTTTT.

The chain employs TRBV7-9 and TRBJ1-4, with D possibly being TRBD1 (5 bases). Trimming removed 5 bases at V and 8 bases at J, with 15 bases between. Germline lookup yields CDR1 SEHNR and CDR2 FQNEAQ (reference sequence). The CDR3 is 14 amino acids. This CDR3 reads CASSTQGGWEKLFF. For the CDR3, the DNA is TGTGCCAGCAGCACCCAGGGAGGTTGGGAAAAACTGTTTTTT. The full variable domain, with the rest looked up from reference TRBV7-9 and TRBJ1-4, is DTGVSQNPRHKITKRGQNVTFRCDPISEHNRLYWYRQTLGQGPEFLTYFQNEAQLEKSRLLSDRFSAERPKGSFSTLEIQRTEQGDSAMYLCASSTQGGWEKLFFGSGTQLSVL.

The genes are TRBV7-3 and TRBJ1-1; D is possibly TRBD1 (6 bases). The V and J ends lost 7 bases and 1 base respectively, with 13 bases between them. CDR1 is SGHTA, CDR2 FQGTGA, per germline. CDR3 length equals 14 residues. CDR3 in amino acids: CASTEGGENTEAFF. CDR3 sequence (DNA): TGTGCCAGCACTGAAGGGGGGGAGAACACTGAAGCTTTCTTT.

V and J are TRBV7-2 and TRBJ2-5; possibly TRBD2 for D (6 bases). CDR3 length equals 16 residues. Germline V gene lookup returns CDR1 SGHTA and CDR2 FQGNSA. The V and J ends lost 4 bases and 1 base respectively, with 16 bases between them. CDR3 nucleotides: TGTGCCAGCAGCTCCCCGCCGGGACTCCTCCAAGAGACCCAGTACTTC. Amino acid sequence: CASSSPPGLLQETQYF.

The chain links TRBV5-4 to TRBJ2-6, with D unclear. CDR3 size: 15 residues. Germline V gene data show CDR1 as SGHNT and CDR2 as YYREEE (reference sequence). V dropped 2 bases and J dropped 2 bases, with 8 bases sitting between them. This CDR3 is CASSFGPPGANVLTF. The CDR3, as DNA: TGTGCCAGCAGCTTTGGCCCCCCTGGGGCCAACGTCCTGACTTTC.

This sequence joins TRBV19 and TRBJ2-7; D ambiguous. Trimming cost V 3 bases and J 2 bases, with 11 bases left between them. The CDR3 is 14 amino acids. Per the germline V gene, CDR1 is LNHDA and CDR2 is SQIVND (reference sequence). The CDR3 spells CASSMKPSTYEQYF. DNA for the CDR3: TGTGCCAGTAGTATGAAGCCCTCCACCTACGAGCAGTACTTC.

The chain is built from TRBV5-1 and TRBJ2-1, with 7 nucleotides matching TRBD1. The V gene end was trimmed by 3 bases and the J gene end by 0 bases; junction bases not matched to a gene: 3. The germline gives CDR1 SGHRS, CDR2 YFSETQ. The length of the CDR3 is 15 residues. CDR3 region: CASSSSGGSYNEQFF. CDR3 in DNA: TGCGCCAGCAGCTCCTCAGGGGGCTCCTACAATGAGCAGTTCTTC.

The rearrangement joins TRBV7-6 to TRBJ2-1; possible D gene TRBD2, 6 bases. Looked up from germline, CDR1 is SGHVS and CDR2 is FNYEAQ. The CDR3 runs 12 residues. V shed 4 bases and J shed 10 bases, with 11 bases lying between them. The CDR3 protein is CASSSAGREQFF. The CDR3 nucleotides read TGTGCCAGCAGCTCCGCGGGGCGCGAGCAGTTCTTC.

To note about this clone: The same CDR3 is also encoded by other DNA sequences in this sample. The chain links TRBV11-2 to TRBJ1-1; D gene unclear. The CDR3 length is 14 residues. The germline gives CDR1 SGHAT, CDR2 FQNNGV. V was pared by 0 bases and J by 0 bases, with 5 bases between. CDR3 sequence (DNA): TGTGCCAGCAGCTTAGATCTACTGAACACTGAAGCTTTCTTT. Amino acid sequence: CASSLDLLNTEAFF.